This entry is about one TCR beta chain. Its antigen is still unknown. No qualities accompany the bases; no much larger clone lies one base away. This entry is derived from a study of CD8 T cells in Susac syndrome (dated by TCRdb to between 2019 and 2020). For context, the study as a whole: The study used repertoire sequencing to test whether antigen drove CD8+ T cell activation and differentiation in Susac syndrome. The clonality of the CD8+ T cell repertoire was compared across approximately 12 healthy donors, about 14 Susac syndrome patients and about 16 multiple sclerosis patients.

RNA was extracted using the RNeasy kit, and about 0.45 to 1 ug of the RNA was reverse transcribed with random hexamers. The immunoSEQ multiplex PCR assay, which covers 54 Vbeta and 13 Jbeta segments, was used to amplify TCR beta CDR3 regions. PCR amplification bias was corrected using a synthetic template baseline for primer optimization and computational correction. The paper's data handling went like this. Reads were annotated to V, D and J genes according to IMGT and were analyzed with immunoSEQ Analyzer, with only productive sequences retained. To calculate clonality, Shannon entropy was normalized by log2 of the number of productive unique sequences and then subtracted from one. For each patient and control, public and private clones were evaluated within the 100 most prevalent clones. A clone was defined as Susac-specific if it was absent from the healthy and MS cohorts, from over 1,000 published viral clones and from other ImmuneACCESS disease sequences. TCRdb itself trimmed the public reads at Q25 with fastp, ran MiXCR and retained productive beta chains. Entries are consolidated by CDR3 protein sequence, retaining the most common genes and DNA. These V and J calls rely on TCRdb rather than the paper's analysis. The sample table lists around 80,000 distinct CDR3 sequences, around 90% of them with a count of one. The leading ten clones occupy less than 0.55% of the sample.

The CDR3, from cysteine to phenylalanine, totals 14 residues. The read is trimmed to its CDR3 DNA, 42 bases read in frame from base 1. Sequences MDHEN (CDR1) and SYDVKM (CDR2) are obtained from the germline V gene. Trimming takes 2 bases off V and 7 bases off J; junction bases not matched to a gene: 3. High-throughput TCR beta sequencing profiled peripheral blood CD8+ and CD4+ T cells from healthy donors, Susac syndrome patients and multiple sclerosis patients. Treatment-naive patients with stable or active relapsing-remitting disease fulfilling revised McDonald criteria were used as multiple sclerosis controls. CD8+ TEMRA cells were enriched by FACS, while bulk CD8+ and CD4+ T cells were purified by magnetic negative isolation. Blood was drawn into EDTA tubes, processed within 24 hours, and PBMCs were isolated by density gradient centrifugation. PBMCs intended for TCR sequencing were cryopreserved in liquid nitrogen and thawed later in a water bath at 37 degrees C. Purity of sorted or isolated CD4+, CD8+ and CD8+ TEMRA cells was at least 90%.

The study at large found these results: The study acknowledged that relatively few individuals were included in the TCR sequencing and HLA analysis.

The sample consisted of CD8+ T cells from PBMCs. The rearrangement joined TRBV28 to TRBJ2-5; 11 middle bases align to TRBD2. The sequence was obtained from a human donor with multiple sclerosis. The sequenced DNA: TGTGCCAGCAGTTTAACTAGCGGGAGCGGGACCCAGTACTTC. It is translated as CASSLTSGSGTQYF.